These 9 T cell receptor beta chains share one sample of origin, sequenced in a study of identical twins. Each CDR3 protein gets one entry after TCRdb re-called the 5' RACE reads with MiXCR. Altogether 350,000 to 450,000 distinct CDR3 sequences are present, about a fifth being singletons, with the ten largest covering approximately 12%. The specimen was naive T cells sorted from blood. These receptors all come from a man aged 45-65 years in good health.

V is TRBV7-2 and J is TRBJ2-7; D possibly corresponds to TRBD2 (6 bases). Germline V gene lookup returns CDR1 SGHTA and CDR2 FQGNSA. This CDR3 spans 11 amino acids. Between the trimmed V and J ends, which lost 6 bases and 5 bases, there was a span of 8 bases. The CDR3 sequence: CASSWGDEQYF. In DNA form, the CDR3 reads TGTGCCAGCAGTTGGGGGGACGAGCAGTACTTC.

There are many counts of this clonotype. This chain uses TRBV11-2 with TRBJ2-2, with a weak D call TRBD2 (5 bases). In germline, CDR1 is SGHAT, CDR2 FQNNGV. CDR3 size: 15 residues. V shed 1 base and J shed 5 bases, with 11 bases lying between them. CDR3 coding DNA: TGTGCCAGCAGCTTAGGTACTAGAGGTACCGGGGAGCTGTTTTTT. This sequence encodes CASSLGTRGTGELFF.

V is TRBV2 and J is TRBJ2-1; a possible D gene is TRBD1 (6 bases). Trimming removed 5 bases at V and 4 bases at J, with 15 bases between. Germline V gene lookup returns CDR1 SNHLY and CDR2 FYNNEI. The CDR3 loop spans 15 amino acids. The CDR3 here is CASSPTGRKYNEQFF. In DNA form, the CDR3 reads TGTGCCAGCAGTCCCACAGGGCGAAAGTACAATGAGCAGTTCTTC.

Comment on this clonotype: A read error may account for a junction end that differs from germline. The rearrangement uses TRBV14 and TRBJ2-7; D possibly corresponds to TRBD1 (6 bases). Germline assignment: CDR1 SGHDN and CDR2 FVKESK. The CDR3 has 11 residues. The CDR3 sequence: CASSQGARDNF. The DNA of the CDR3 is TGTGCCAGCAGCCAAGGGGCACGGGACAACTTC.

In the case of this clonotype: Just one base apart from a much larger clone, this may be a read error. This chain links TRBV20-1 with TRBJ2-1, with 8 bases that match TRBD2. The CDR3 covers 14 residues. Germline assignment: CDR1 DFQATT and CDR2 SNEGSKA (reference sequence). Here the CDR3 DNA reads TGCTGTGCTGGCGGGGGGCGCTCCTACAATGAGCAGTTCTTC. It translates to CCAGGGRSYNEQFF.

The CDR3 loop reads CASSFGLASGNTGELFF. CDR3 coding DNA: TGTGCCAGCAGTTTTGGACTAGCGTCTGGGAACACCGGGGAGCTGTTTTTT. The rearrangement uses TRBV12-3 or TRBV12-4 and TRBJ2-2; 9 bases line up with TRBD2. V shed 3 bases and J 1 base; nucleotides not matched to a gene: 6. The CDR3 extends over 17 amino acids.

Points on this clonotype: A much larger clone differs from this one at a single base, so this may be a read error. The V gene is TRBV6-1, the J gene TRBJ2-6; the match to TRBD2 covers 7 bases. The CDR3 loop spans 15 amino acids. The V gene's germline CDR1 is MNHNS and CDR2 SASEGT. CDR3 residues: CSSSSGGSGANVLTF. The CDR3 nucleotides are TGTTCCAGCAGCTCCGGGGGGTCTGGGGCCAACGTCCTGACTTTC.

The gene calls are TRBV30 and TRBJ2-4; D is possibly TRBD1 or TRBD2 (5 bases each). Germline V gene data show CDR1 as GTSNPN and CDR2 as SVGIG (reference sequence). The CDR3 has 12 residues. Trimming left V 2 bases short and J 9 bases short, with 11 bases between. CDR3 amino acids: CAWSKGESIQYF. The CDR3 nucleotides are TGTGCCTGGAGTAAAGGGGAGAGCATTCAGTACTTC.

This clonotype was detected only a few times. The chain links TRBV9 to TRBJ1-1; no definite D call. Trimming pared 0 bases from V and 3 bases from J, leaving 6 bases between. Germline CDR1 reads SGDLS; CDR2 reads YYNGEE. The CDR3 sequence is 13 residues long. The CDR3, as DNA: TGTGCCAGCAGCGTAGAAAGAGACACTGAAGCTTTCTTT. Translated: CASSVERDTEAFF.